The sequence of this T cell receptor beta chain was determined in a study of cytotoxic CD8 clonotypes in ibrutinib-treated CLL. Points from the study as a whole: Clonality was higher at ibrutinib response and returned toward baseline at progression. The public clonotypes identified were infrequent and showed contraction or stability on treatment.

For this clone: The target antigen is unknown.

Germline V gene sequence: CDR1 SGDLS, CDR2 YYNGEE. The germline V and J ends were trimmed by 6 bases and 0 bases, with 14 bases remaining between them. This CDR3 comprises 15 residues. Investigators sought sequencing depths of between 1 in 200,000 and 1 in 1 million T cells. Here immunoSEQ multiplex PCR was the method, and the copy in TCRdb shows in-frame clones only, minus some. The sample yields 160,000 or so clones, around nine tenths seen once. The chain is built from TRBV9 and TRBJ2-3, with no clear D. The source of this sequence is a human donor with chronic lymphocytic leukemia. Source: PBMCs, taken at disease progression, from a patient treated with ibrutinib. CDR3 protein: CASTYQALSTDTQYF. The CDR3 region has the DNA TGTGCCAGCACATATCAAGCCTTAAGCACAGATACGCAGTATTTT.